This TCR beta chain appears in the sequencing data of a study of beta chain features in type 1 diabetes. Expressed TCRB transcripts got sequenced, as all isolated RNA was reverse transcribed. Clones were read by immunoSEQ multiplex PCR, and TCRdb kept only the in-frame ones, dropping some. The sample lists about 620,000 clones; around a sixth were seen once. The CDR3 consists of 13 residues. The germline V and J ends were trimmed by 6 bases and 5 bases, with 13 bases remaining between them. In germline, CDR1 is MNHNS, CDR2 SASEGT. Sequenced material: naive CD4+ T cells from blood. The chain carries TRBV6-1 and TRBJ2-5; D remains unclear. This TCR was sampled from a man in his late teens or twenties in good health. The CDR3 DNA is TGTGCCAGCAGAGCCCGAGATTGGGAGACCCAGTACTTC. Translation: CASRARDWETQYF.